A selection of T cell receptor beta chains follows, all from one sample in a study of cytomegalovirus exposure and HLA in healthy donors. The repertoire was sequenced with immunoSEQ multiplex PCR; TCRdb's copy has only in-frame clones and lacks some. The ten top clones account for approximately 3.8%, within a sample of about 120,000 clones. The source material was PBMCs. These receptors came from a man aged 18 to 29 in good health and CMV-seronegative. Both conserved end residues are part of each CDR3. Each record gives: D gene, V gene, J gene, CDR3 protein, CDR3 DNA. A D gene is named only where the DNA matches it firmly.

d_call: .
v_call: TRBV5-1
j_call: TRBJ1-1
cdr3_aa: CASSLADSGVWTEAFF
cdr3_nt: TGCGCCAGCAGCTTGGCGGACAGTGGGGTTTGGACTGAAGCTTTCTTT

d_call: .
v_call: TRBV5-1
j_call: TRBJ2-5
cdr3_aa: CASSSSGRGGEGFGTQYF
cdr3_nt: TGCGCCAGCAGCTCCTCGGGCAGGGGTGGCGAGGGCTTCGGGACCCAGTACTTC

d_call: .
v_call: TRBV6-4
j_call: TRBJ2-3
cdr3_aa: CASSPTVTDTQYF
cdr3_nt: TGTGCCAGCAGCCCGACAGTCACAGATACGCAGTATTTT

d_call: TRBD2
v_call: TRBV19
j_call: TRBJ2-3
cdr3_aa: CASSIRTSGNTDTQYF
cdr3_nt: TGTGCCAGTAGTATAAGAACTAGCGGGAACACAGATACGCAGTATTTT

d_call: TRBD2
v_call: TRBV5-1
j_call: TRBJ2-3
cdr3_aa: CASSPFRGEADTQYF
cdr3_nt: TGCGCCAGCAGCCCCTTCCGGGGGGAGGCAGATACGCAGTATTTT

d_call: .
v_call: TRBV5-4
j_call: TRBJ2-3
cdr3_aa: CASSGGATDTQYF
cdr3_nt: TGTGCCAGCAGCGGGGGGGCAACAGATACGCAGTATTTT

d_call: TRBD1
v_call: TRBV7-2
j_call: TRBJ1-5
cdr3_aa: CASSPGTGLKQPQHF
cdr3_nt: TGTGCCAGCAGCCCCGGGACAGGGCTAAAGCAGCCCCAGCATTTT

d_call: TRBD1
v_call: TRBV28
j_call: TRBJ2-3
cdr3_aa: CASSRPGQGEDTQYF
cdr3_nt: TGTGCCAGCAGTCGACCGGGACAGGGGGAGGATACGCAGTATTTT

d_call: .
v_call: TRBV6-6
j_call: TRBJ1-5
cdr3_aa: CASSYSGHPDQPQHF
cdr3_nt: TGTGCCAGCAGTTACTCTGGACATCCCGATCAGCCCCAGCATTTT

d_call: TRBD2
v_call: TRBV15
j_call: TRBJ2-1
cdr3_aa: CATGAGEVYEQFF
cdr3_nt: TGTGCCACCGGAGCGGGAGAGGTGTATGAGCAGTTCTTC

d_call: .
v_call: TRBV6-1
j_call: TRBJ1-2
cdr3_aa: CASSEHSNYGYTF
cdr3_nt: TGTGCCAGCAGTGAGCATAGCAACTATGGCTACACCTTC

d_call: .
v_call: TRBV19
j_call: TRBJ2-2
cdr3_aa: CASSIHRNTGELFF
cdr3_nt: TGTGCCAGTAGTATCCACAGGAACACCGGGGAGCTGTTTTTT

d_call: TRBD1
v_call: TRBV28
j_call: TRBJ1-1
cdr3_aa: CATTQGGGSTEAFF
cdr3_nt: TGTGCCACTACGCAGGGGGGAGGCAGCACTGAAGCTTTCTTT

d_call: TRBD1
v_call: TRBV14
j_call: TRBJ2-7
cdr3_aa: CASSQHRGQAYSTYEQYF
cdr3_nt: TGTGCCAGCAGCCAACATAGGGGACAGGCCTATTCTACCTACGAGCAGTACTTC

d_call: .
v_call: TRBV5-4
j_call: TRBJ2-1
cdr3_aa: CASSLQQSSYNEQFF
cdr3_nt: TGTGCCAGCAGCTTGCAACAGAGCTCCTACAATGAGCAGTTCTTC

d_call: .
v_call: TRBV14
j_call: TRBJ2-1
cdr3_aa: CASSQRGAGHNEQFF
cdr3_nt: TGTGCCAGCAGCCAACGGGGGGCCGGCCACAATGAGCAGTTCTTC

d_call: .
v_call: TRBV9
j_call: TRBJ1-5
cdr3_aa: CASSPRPGGDQPQHF
cdr3_nt: TGTGCCAGCAGCCCCCGGCCGGGGGGCGATCAGCCCCAGCATTTT

d_call: TRBD1
v_call: TRBV2
j_call: TRBJ2-2
cdr3_aa: CASLRGQGATGELFF
cdr3_nt: TGTGCCAGCCTAAGGGGACAGGGGGCAACCGGGGAGCTGTTTTTT

d_call: TRBD2
v_call: TRBV28
j_call: TRBJ2-1
cdr3_aa: CASSSRAGRNEQFF
cdr3_nt: TGTGCCAGCAGTTCCCGAGCGGGGCGCAATGAGCAGTTCTTC

d_call: .
v_call: TRBV19
j_call: TRBJ2-5
cdr3_aa: CASGTQKNPGTQETQYF
cdr3_nt: TGTGCCAGTGGTACCCAGAAAAATCCCGGGACACAAGAGACCCAGTACTTC

d_call: .
v_call: TRBV21-1
j_call: TRBJ1-3
cdr3_aa: CASSNSSGNTIYF
cdr3_nt: TGTGCCAGCAGCAACAGCTCTGGAAACACCATATATTTT

d_call: TRBD1
v_call: TRBV14
j_call: TRBJ2-7
cdr3_aa: CASSPSGGVIRYEQYF
cdr3_nt: TGTGCCAGCAGCCCCTCAGGGGGCGTAATTCGGTACGAGCAGTACTTC

d_call: .
v_call: TRBV19
j_call: TRBJ1-2
cdr3_aa: CASSVTHRPQNYGYTF
cdr3_nt: TGTGCCAGTAGTGTAACTCACAGGCCGCAAAACTATGGCTACACCTTC

d_call: .
v_call: TRBV7-9
j_call: TRBJ1-3
cdr3_aa: CASSPRPGDYSGNTIYF
cdr3_nt: TGTGCCAGCAGCCCGAGGCCAGGGGATTACTCTGGAAACACCATATATTTT

d_call: TRBD1
v_call: TRBV6-5
j_call: TRBJ1-2
cdr3_aa: CAGSYSGTGAGGYTF
cdr3_nt: TGTGCCGGCAGTTACTCTGGGACAGGGGCTGGTGGCTACACCTTC

d_call: TRBD1
v_call: TRBV10-2
j_call: TRBJ2-7
cdr3_aa: CASSIDRGSYEQYF
cdr3_nt: TGCGCCAGCAGTATAGACAGGGGTTCCTACGAGCAGTACTTC

d_call: .
v_call: TRBV4-2
j_call: TRBJ2-2
cdr3_aa: CASSSQDSDGELFF
cdr3_nt: TGTGCCAGCAGCTCCCAGGACTCCGACGGGGAGCTGTTTTTT

d_call: .
v_call: TRBV19
j_call: TRBJ1-2
cdr3_aa: CASSLDRLIYGYTF
cdr3_nt: TGTGCCAGTAGTCTGGACAGACTGATTTATGGCTACACCTTC

d_call: .
v_call: TRBV10-3
j_call: TRBJ2-1
cdr3_aa: CAISATSYNEQFF
cdr3_nt: TGTGCCATTAGCGCGACCTCCTACAATGAGCAGTTCTTC

d_call: TRBD2
v_call: TRBV5-1
j_call: TRBJ2-1
cdr3_aa: CASSLGVWGGYEQFF
cdr3_nt: TGCGCCAGCAGCTTGGGAGTCTGGGGGGGTTATGAGCAGTTCTTC

d_call: .
v_call: TRBV14
j_call: TRBJ1-1
cdr3_aa: CAGSPLGGPRGTFF
cdr3_nt: TGTGCCGGCAGCCCCCTGGGCGGTCCTCGGGGAACTTTCTTT

d_call: TRBD1
v_call: TRBV10-3
j_call: TRBJ2-7
cdr3_aa: CAISERDRGYEQYF
cdr3_nt: TGTGCCATCAGTGAACGAGACAGGGGATACGAGCAGTACTTC

d_call: .
v_call: TRBV7-9
j_call: TRBJ1-4
cdr3_aa: CASSLAVRENEKLFF
cdr3_nt: TGTGCCAGCAGCTTAGCGGTCCGGGAGAATGAAAAACTGTTTTTT

d_call: TRBD2
v_call: TRBV28
j_call: TRBJ2-1
cdr3_aa: CASSSRTSGNAYNEQFF
cdr3_nt: TGTGCCAGCAGTTCTCGGACTAGCGGGAACGCCTACAATGAGCAGTTCTTC

d_call: .
v_call: TRBV25-1
j_call: TRBJ1-1
cdr3_aa: CASSETWTANTEAFF
cdr3_nt: TGTGCCAGCAGTGAAACGTGGACAGCGAACACTGAAGCTTTCTTT

d_call: TRBD2
v_call: TRBV27
j_call: TRBJ2-7
cdr3_aa: CASSLLGTSGRVNGYEQYF
cdr3_nt: TGTGCCAGCAGTTTATTGGGGACTAGCGGGAGGGTAAACGGCTACGAGCAGTACTTC

d_call: TRBD1
v_call: TRBV7-3
j_call: TRBJ2-2
cdr3_aa: CASSQDRGLSGELFF
cdr3_nt: TGTGCCAGCAGCCAGGACAGGGGCCTGTCCGGGGAGCTGTTTTTT

d_call: .
v_call: TRBV25-1
j_call: TRBJ1-2
cdr3_aa: CASSESNRELYGYTF
cdr3_nt: TGTGCCAGCAGTGAATCTAACAGGGAACTCTATGGCTACACCTTC

d_call: .
v_call: TRBV7-9
j_call: TRBJ1-1
cdr3_aa: CASSYPSGQGSNEAFF
cdr3_nt: TGTGCCAGCAGCTATCCCTCGGGACAAGGCAGTAATGAAGCTTTCTTT

d_call: TRBD1
v_call: TRBV27
j_call: TRBJ2-2
cdr3_aa: CASSLGVQGPAGELFF
cdr3_nt: TGTGCCAGCAGTTTAGGGGTACAGGGGCCCGCCGGGGAGCTGTTTTTT

d_call: TRBD2
v_call: TRBV27
j_call: TRBJ2-1
cdr3_aa: CASSPGLAGGLVNEQFF
cdr3_nt: TGTGCCAGCAGTCCTGGACTAGCGGGAGGTTTAGTCAATGAGCAGTTCTTC

d_call: .
v_call: TRBV15
j_call: TRBJ2-2
cdr3_aa: CATMASAPSNTGELFF
cdr3_nt: TGTGCCACCATGGCTAGTGCCCCTTCGAACACCGGGGAGCTGTTTTTT

d_call: .
v_call: TRBV6-6
j_call: TRBJ1-2
cdr3_aa: CASSLGSTGNYGYTF
cdr3_nt: TGTGCCAGCAGTTTAGGGAGTACAGGGAACTATGGCTACACCTTC

d_call: .
v_call: TRBV5-4
j_call: TRBJ2-7
cdr3_aa: CASSLAGNEQYF
cdr3_nt: TGTGCCAGCAGCTTGGCGGGGAACGAGCAGTACTTC

d_call: TRBD2
v_call: TRBV5-1
j_call: TRBJ2-1
cdr3_aa: CASSAASGSYNEQFF
cdr3_nt: TGCGCCAGCAGCGCAGCTAGCGGCTCCTACAATGAGCAGTTCTTC

d_call: .
v_call: TRBV30
j_call: TRBJ2-7
cdr3_aa: CAWSEGVGYEQYF
cdr3_nt: TGTGCCTGGAGTGAGGGGGTAGGGTACGAGCAGTACTTC

d_call: .
v_call: TRBV27
j_call: TRBJ2-4
cdr3_aa: CASSFYRAAKNIQYF
cdr3_nt: TGTGCCAGCAGTTTCTACAGGGCAGCCAAAAACATTCAGTACTTC

d_call: .
v_call: TRBV19
j_call: TRBJ2-5
cdr3_aa: CASSPSGIRGETQYF
cdr3_nt: TGTGCCAGTAGTCCATCCGGGATCAGGGGAGAGACCCAGTACTTC

d_call: .
v_call: TRBV28
j_call: TRBJ2-4
cdr3_aa: CASNTRRPPKNIQYF
cdr3_nt: TGTGCCAGCAATACTCGGAGGCCGCCCAAAAACATTCAGTACTTC

d_call: .
v_call: TRBV10-2
j_call: TRBJ1-3
cdr3_aa: CASSESGDGNTIYF
cdr3_nt: TGCGCCAGCAGTGAGTCCGGGGATGGAAACACCATATATTTT

d_call: .
v_call: TRBV5-1
j_call: TRBJ1-2
cdr3_aa: CASSSYGQSANYGYTF
cdr3_nt: TGCGCCAGCAGCTCATATGGACAGAGTGCTAACTATGGCTACACCTTC

d_call: TRBD1
v_call: TRBV19
j_call: TRBJ1-2
cdr3_aa: CASSIASGGANGYTF
cdr3_nt: TGTGCCAGTAGTATAGCTTCAGGGGGCGCTAATGGCTACACCTTC

d_call: TRBD1
v_call: TRBV7-9
j_call: TRBJ2-7
cdr3_aa: CASSFPDRGGDEQYF
cdr3_nt: TGTGCCAGCAGCTTCCCCGACAGGGGGGGCGACGAGCAGTACTTC

d_call: .
v_call: TRBV10-3
j_call: TRBJ2-1
cdr3_aa: CAISDSGWDSYNEQFF
cdr3_nt: TGTGCCATCAGTGACAGCGGGTGGGACTCCTACAATGAGCAGTTCTTC

d_call: TRBD1
v_call: TRBV13
j_call: TRBJ2-7
cdr3_aa: CASSAGTGGGEQYF
cdr3_nt: TGTGCCAGCAGCGCTGGGACAGGGGGAGGTGAGCAGTACTTC

d_call: TRBD1
v_call: TRBV5-8
j_call: TRBJ1-2
cdr3_aa: CASSAWDRPNYGYTF
cdr3_nt: TGTGCCAGCAGCGCATGGGACAGGCCGAACTATGGCTACACCTTC

d_call: .
v_call: TRBV19
j_call: TRBJ2-3
cdr3_aa: CASSIPSGTNTQYF
cdr3_nt: TGTGCCAGTAGTATACCCTCCGGGACAAATACGCAGTATTTT

d_call: .
v_call: TRBV7-8
j_call: TRBJ2-7
cdr3_aa: CASSGRWGPSYEQYF
cdr3_nt: TGTGCCAGCAGCGGTCGTTGGGGCCCCTCCTACGAGCAGTACTTC

d_call: TRBD1
v_call: TRBV5-1
j_call: TRBJ2-5
cdr3_aa: CASSYAQGSRGPQYF
cdr3_nt: TGCGCCAGCAGCTACGCTCAGGGTTCGAGGGGGCCCCAGTACTTC

d_call: .
v_call: TRBV5-1
j_call: TRBJ2-7
cdr3_aa: CASSLGQLKAYEQYF
cdr3_nt: TGCGCCAGCAGCTTGGGACAACTTAAGGCCTACGAGCAGTACTTC